This note documents a single TCR beta chain sequence. The sample originates from a study of blood T cell repertoires in COVID-19. Study summary: Italy, Spain and the United States were the sources of the convalescent and acute COVID-19 samples.

V lost 0 bases and J lost 7; bases outside the gene matches: 5. CDR1 and CDR2 (germline): SGDLS, YYNGEE. The CDR3 is 15 residues long. Original data processing: Cell counts per sample came from amplifying reference gene primers. Assay: immunoSEQ multiplex PCR; the TCRdb copy retains only in-frame clones and omits some. That table is the source of V, J and clone size, and D and trimming were worked out from the DNA. The sample consists of around 68,000 clones, about 81% of them appearing once. The sequenced sample consisted of peripheral blood. This TCR came from a human donor in a cohort sampled during active COVID-19. The chain recombines TRBV9 with TRBJ2-7; 12 bases line up with TRBD2. CDR3 region: CASSVGILAGGEQYF. The CDR3, as DNA: TGTGCCAGCAGCGTAGGTATACTAGCGGGAGGAGAGCAGTACTTC.